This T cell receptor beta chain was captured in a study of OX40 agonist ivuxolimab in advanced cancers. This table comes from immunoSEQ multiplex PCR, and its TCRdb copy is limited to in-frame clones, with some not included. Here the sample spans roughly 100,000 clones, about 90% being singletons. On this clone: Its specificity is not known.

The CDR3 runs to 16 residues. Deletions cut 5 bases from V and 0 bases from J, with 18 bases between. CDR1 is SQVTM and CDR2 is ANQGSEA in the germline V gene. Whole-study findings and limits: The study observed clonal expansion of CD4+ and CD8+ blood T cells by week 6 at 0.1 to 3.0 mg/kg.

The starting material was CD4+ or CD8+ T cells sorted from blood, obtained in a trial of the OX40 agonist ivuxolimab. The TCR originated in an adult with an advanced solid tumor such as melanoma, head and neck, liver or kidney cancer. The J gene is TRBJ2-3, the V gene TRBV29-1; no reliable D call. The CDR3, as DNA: TGCAGCGTTCAATACCTTCCAGCCACTAGCACAGATACGCAGTATTTT. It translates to CSVQYLPATSTDTQYF.